The 5 T cell receptor beta chains given below trace back to one sample, sequenced in a study of blood T cell repertoires in COVID-19. The assay was immunoSEQ multiplex PCR, and TCRdb's table has in-frame clones only and misses some. The sample has under 75,000 clones; about 86% are singletons. Sequencing was done on a sample of peripheral blood. Receptor source: an elderly woman with active COVID-19.

In its sample, this clone was seen once. The V and J genes are TRBV28 and TRBJ1-5; D ambiguous. Germline V CDR1 and CDR2: MDHEN, SYDVKM. This CDR3 has 13 residues. V shed 2 bases and J shed 9 bases, with 11 bases lying between them. The CDR3: CASSLPTSGPQHF. CDR3 bases: TGTGCCAGCAGTTTACCGACTAGCGGGCCCCAGCATTTT.

The rearrangement links TRBV9 to TRBJ2-3, with D uncertain. The V end was cut by 0 bases, the J end by 0 bases, with 5 bases between. The CDR3 has 14 residues. Germline V gives CDR1 SGDLS, CDR2 YYNGEE. As DNA, the CDR3 is TGTGCCAGCAGCGTAGACGGGAGCACAGATACGCAGTATTTT. Its translation is CASSVDGSTDTQYF. Complete variable domain (other parts from reference TRBV9 and TRBJ2-3): DSGVTQTPKHLITATGQRVTLRCSPRSGDLSVYWYQQSLDQGLQFLIQYYNGEERAKGNILERFSAQQFPDLHSELNLSSLELGDSALYFCASSVDGSTDTQYFGPGTRLTVL.

V and J are TRBV11-1 and TRBJ2-3, with D perhaps matching TRBD1 (6 bases). V lost 5 bases and J 3 bases, leaving 18 bases between the germline ends. Looked up from germline, CDR1 is SGHAT and CDR2 is FQDESV (reference sequence). CDR3 length: 16 residues. In DNA, the CDR3 is TGTGCCAGCAGCCCCCGGGCAGGGGCCGCAACAGATACGCAGTATTTT. Encoded protein: CASSPRAGAATDTQYF.

The gene calls are TRBV6-5 and TRBJ2-7; 8 bases match TRBD1. CDR1 is MNHEY and CDR2 is SVGAGI in the germline V gene. The CDR3 runs to 12 residues. The V and J ends lost 8 bases and 6 bases, in that order; junction bases with no gene match: 6. In DNA form, the CDR3 reads TGTGCCAGCGTTTACAGGGGGAGCGAGCAGTACTTC. Amino acids: CASVYRGSEQYF.

The chain has TRBV11-2 and TRBJ2-5; TRBD2 matches at 8 bases. The trim removed 3 bases at V and 9 bases at J, leaving 15 bases unmatched. The CDR3 is 16 amino acids. From germline, CDR1 is SGHAT and CDR2 FQNNGV. The CDR3 bases are TGTGCCAGCAGCTTCGGTGGAGCGGGGGCATCGGGGGCCCAGTACTTC. Encoded protein: CASSFGGAGASGAQYF.